Presented here are 21 T cell receptor beta chains from one specimen sequenced in a study of beta chain features in type 1 diabetes. Reverse transcribing all isolated RNA meant expressed TCRB transcripts were sequenced. Assay used: immunoSEQ multiplex PCR; TCRdb lists only in-frame clones, some missing. The data show 310,000 or so clones, with around 10% seen just once and about 0.014% held by the top ten. Sample: naive CD4+ T cells from blood. Receptor source: a woman in her twenties or thirties in good health.

This clone was seen a few times. The sample contains more than one DNA sequence encoding this CDR3. This chain joins TRBV9 and TRBJ2-7; D remains ambiguous. This CDR3 contains 14 residues. The V and J ends lost 0 bases and 0 bases respectively, with 7 bases between them. Germline V gene sequence: CDR1 SGDLS, CDR2 YYNGEE. This CDR3 is CASSVGPSSYEQYF. The CDR3 DNA follows: TGTGCCAGCAGCGTAGGTCCTAGCTCCTACGAGCAGTACTTC.

This clone was observed a handful of times. This chain uses TRBV4-2 with TRBJ2-2; perhaps TRBD2 as D (7 bases). Germline CDR1 and CDR2: LGHNA and YNFKEQ. Trimming pared 1 base from V and 6 bases from J, leaving 18 bases between. This CDR3 contains 17 residues. The CDR3 is CASSQAGGGFGAGELFF. The DNA for the CDR3 is TGTGCCAGCAGCCAAGCTGGGGGGGGCTTTGGAGCCGGGGAGCTGTTTTTT.

This clone was detected a few times. The CDR3 sequence: CASSLTAGGYEQYF. For the CDR3, the DNA is TGTGCCAGCAGCCTTACCGCGGGTGGATACGAGCAGTACTTC. The chain recombines TRBV7-3 with TRBJ2-7; weak D call: TRBD2 (5 bases). Germline-derived CDR1 and CDR2 are SGHTA and FQGTGA. This CDR3 contains 14 residues. V lost 5 bases and J lost 4, with 15 bases in between.

V gene TRBV6-5 combines with J gene TRBJ2-1, with a possible D match to TRBD2 (5 bases). Germline CDR1 reads MNHEY; CDR2 reads SVGAGI. Trimming took 6 bases from V and 0 from J, leaving 12 bases between them. The CDR3 is made up of 15 amino acids. The CDR3 nucleotides read TGTGCCAGCAGACCATTAGGGAGCTCCTACAATGAGCAGTTCTTC. Its translation: CASRPLGSSYNEQFF.

The chain combines TRBV5-1 with TRBJ1-2, with D unresolved. The CDR3 loop spans 15 amino acids. Germline CDR1 reads SGHRS; CDR2 reads YFSETQ. The ends were cut back, 4 bases at V and 4 bases at J, with 17 bases in the middle. This chain's CDR3 is CASSATAVGTYGYTF. As DNA, the CDR3 is TGCGCCAGCAGCGCTACGGCGGTCGGAACCTATGGCTACACCTTC.

The rearrangement links TRBV18 to TRBJ2-3; 11 bases match TRBD1. The CDR3 loop spans 18 amino acids. Germline V lookup: CDR1 KGHSH, CDR2 LQKENI. With V trimmed by 4 bases and J by 2 bases, 11 bases remained unmatched. The CDR3 spells CASSLNSGTGGSTDTQYF. The CDR3, as DNA: TGTGCCAGCTCACTAAACTCCGGGACAGGGGGGTCCACAGATACGCAGTATTTT.

This clone was observed a few times. The chain carries TRBV4-2 and TRBJ2-3; D is unresolved. From germline, CDR1 is LGHNA and CDR2 YNFKEQ. CDR3 length equals 15 residues. Trimming cost V 4 bases and J 1 base, with 12 bases left between them. The CDR3 sequence: CASSRFWSGTDTQYF. The CDR3 DNA follows: TGTGCCAGCAGCCGTTTTTGGAGCGGCACAGATACGCAGTATTTT.

Here the CDR3 DNA reads TGTGCCAGCAGTGGGGGACTAGCGACCTACAATGAGCAGTTCTTC. Its translation is CASSGGLATYNEQFF. This chain joins TRBV25-1 and TRBJ2-1; 10 positions agree with TRBD2. Germline V lookup: CDR1 MGHDK, CDR2 SYGVNS. The CDR3 spans 15 residues. V shed 4 bases and J 2 bases; nucleotides not matched to a gene: 2. Full variable domain (remainder filled in from reference TRBV25-1 and TRBJ2-1): EADIYQTPRYLVIGTGKKITLECSQTMGHDKMYWYQQDPGMELHLIHYSYGVNSTEKGDLSSESTVSRIRTEHFPLTLESARPSHTSQYLCASSGGLATYNEQFFGPGTRLTVL.

As concerns this clone: Other DNA sequences from this sample encode an identical CDR3 as well. This chain links TRBV18 with TRBJ2-7; 8 bases fit TRBD1. Germline V gene sequence: CDR1 KGHSH, CDR2 LQKENI. J lost 3 bases, V lost 3 bases, and 4 bases had no gene match. This CDR3 is built from 14 residues. The CDR3 region has the DNA TGTGCCAGCTCACCCCTCGACAGGGGCTACGAGCAGTACTTC. Translating gives CASSPLDRGYEQYF.

V usage is TRBV19 and J usage is TRBJ1-2; 9 positions agree with TRBD1. V was pared by 3 bases and J by 8 bases, with 10 bases of the junction left unmatched. The CDR3 runs 15 residues. CDR1 LNHDA and CDR2 SQIVND come from the germline V gene (reference sequence). CDR3 sequence (DNA): TGTGCCAGTAGTATGGTACAGGGGGCCCTCCAAGGCTACACCTTC. Translated: CASSMVQGALQGYTF.

The gene calls are TRBV6-6 and TRBJ2-7; possible D gene TRBD2, 7 bases. The V gene's germline CDR1 is MNHNY and CDR2 SVGAGI (reference sequence). The length of the CDR3 is 15 residues. V lost 5 bases to trimming and J lost 3 bases, with 17 bases between them. The CDR3, as DNA: TGTGCCAGCAGTGGGAATTTAGGGGGGGGCTACGAGCAGTACTTC. Translation: CASSGNLGGGYEQYF.

This clone has only a few counts. The gene calls are TRBV2 and TRBJ1-1, with a tentative D call TRBD1 (6 bases). Germline lookup yields CDR1 SNHLY and CDR2 FYNNEI. The V end was cut by 8 bases, the J end by 1 base, with 14 bases between. The CDR3 length is 14 residues. Here the CDR3 DNA reads TGTGCCAGCGGAGCCAGGGGACAGAACACTGAAGCTTTCTTT. Its translation: CASGARGQNTEAFF.

J is TRBJ2-3 and V is TRBV9; 10 nucleotides agree with TRBD2. With 4 bases clipped from V and 0 bases from J, the junction kept 2 bases outside the gene matches. This CDR3 contains 15 residues. Germline values: CDR1 SGDLS, CDR2 YYNGEE. Here the CDR3 reads CASSTSGVSTDTQYF. CDR3 in DNA: TGTGCCAGCAGCACTAGCGGGGTTAGCACAGATACGCAGTATTTT.

The chain carries TRBV28 and TRBJ2-1; 9 positions match TRBD2. The V gene's germline CDR1 is MDHEN and CDR2 SYDVKM. V trimming: 5 bases; J trimming: 7 bases; junction bases outside the gene matches: 12. The CDR3 runs to 16 residues. The chain's CDR3 is CASSLPPGTSINEQFF. CDR3 DNA sequence: TGTGCCAGCAGTCTACCCCCGGGGACTAGCATAAATGAGCAGTTCTTC.

This clone has just a few counts. The chain employs TRBV7-2 and TRBJ1-5; D perhaps matches TRBD1 (5 bases). Germline V gene data show CDR1 as SGHTA and CDR2 as FQGNSA. The length of the CDR3 is 15 residues. Trimming took off 1 base at V and 3 bases at J, with 10 bases between the two ends. CDR3 loop: CASSLGQGTNQPQHF. The CDR3 DNA follows: TGTGCCAGCAGCTTAGGGCAGGGTACCAATCAGCCCCAGCATTTT.

The chain is built from TRBV5-6 and TRBJ2-3, with D unresolved. V dropped 0 bases and J dropped 7 bases, with 6 bases sitting between them. This CDR3 has 12 residues. Germline-derived CDR1 and CDR2 are SGHDT and YYEEEE. CDR3 region: CASSLDLNTQYF. The CDR3 DNA is TGTGCCAGCAGCTTGGATTTAAATACGCAGTATTTT.

In its sample, this clone was seen many times. This chain uses TRBV23-1 with TRBJ2-4, with a weak D call TRBD2 (6 bases). TRBV23-1 qualifies as an ORF whose function is uncertain. This CDR3 is 16 amino acids long. Trimming cost V 0 bases and J 0 bases, with 9 bases left between them. CDR3 nucleotide sequence: TGCGCCAGCAGTCAATCAAGCGGGTTAGCCAAAAACATTCAGTACTTC. Translating gives CASSQSSGLAKNIQYF.

V usage is TRBV11-2 and J usage is TRBJ2-7; 8 bases fit TRBD1. CDR3 size: 14 residues. V was pared by 5 bases and J by 5 bases, with 8 bases of the junction left unmatched. Germline V lookup: CDR1 SGHAT, CDR2 FQNNGV. The CDR3: CASSALQGAHEQYF. The CDR3 DNA sequence: TGTGCCAGCAGCGCTCTCCAGGGGGCCCACGAGCAGTACTTC. Full variable domain (remainder filled in from reference TRBV11-2 and TRBJ2-7): EAGVAQSPRYKIIEKRQSVAFWCNPISGHATLYWYQQILGQGPKLLIQFQNNGVVDDSQLPKDRFSAERLKGVDSTLKIQPAKLEDSAVYLCASSALQGAHEQYFGPGTRLTVT.

This clone was seen a few times. The chain joins TRBV30 to TRBJ1-1; 7 bases are shared with TRBD1. V lost 2 bases to trimming and J lost 5 bases; unmatched junction nucleotides: 5. CDR1 and CDR2 from the germline V gene are GTSNPN and SVGIG (reference sequence). The CDR3 totals 13 residues. As DNA, the CDR3 is TGTGCCTGGAGTATCACAGGGGATACTGAAGCTTTCTTT. Translating gives CAWSITGDTEAFF.

A few counts support this clone. Other nucleotide sequences from this sample produce the same CDR3. The chain combines TRBV6-5 with TRBJ2-7; maybe TRBD1 (7 bases). V was cut by 0 bases and J by 3 bases, with 12 bases left in between. Germline loops: CDR1 MNHEY, CDR2 SVGAGI. The CDR3 consists of 15 residues. CDR3 in amino acids: CASSYSWQGGYEQYF. CDR3 DNA sequence: TGTGCCAGCAGTTACTCCTGGCAGGGGGGCTACGAGCAGTACTTC.

This clone was found a few times. The chain has TRBV27 and TRBJ2-7, with D maybe TRBD2 (6 bases). Germline V gene lookup returns CDR1 MNHEY and CDR2 SMNVEV (reference sequence). V dropped 5 bases and J dropped 6 bases, with 17 bases sitting between them. The length of the CDR3 is 14 residues. The CDR3 region has the DNA TGTGCCAGCAGTCCCTCGGGGGTAGCCCGCGAGCAGTACTTC. This sequence encodes CASSPSGVAREQYF.